These 9 T cell receptor beta chains share one sample of origin, sequenced in a study of blood T cell repertoires in COVID-19. Clones were read by immunoSEQ multiplex PCR, and TCRdb kept only the in-frame ones, dropping some. The table records 150,000 to 200,000 clones, approximately 83% of them present only once. What was sequenced was PBMCs or T cells enriched from blood (not recorded which). Source of these receptors: a woman aged 55-69 years who had recovered from COVID-19.

This chain uses TRBV28 with TRBJ1-1, with D perhaps matching TRBD1 (6 bases). Trimming pared 7 bases from V and 7 bases from J, leaving 13 bases between. The CDR3 extends over 12 amino acids. The V gene's germline CDR1 is MDHEN and CDR2 SYDVKM. As DNA, the CDR3 is TGTGCCAGCATGTCCCAGGGGATTGAAGCTTTCTTT. This encodes CASMSQGIEAFF.

The gene calls are TRBV27 and TRBJ2-7, with 8 positions matching TRBD2. This CDR3 region has 15 residues. Germline trimming cut 8 bases from V and 0 bases from J; bases unmatched to any gene: 9. CDR1 and CDR2 (germline): MNHEY, SMNVEV (reference sequence). The CDR3 DNA follows: TGTGCCAGCGGCAGAACTAGCGGAACCTCCTACGAGCAGTACTTC. It is translated as CASGRTSGTSYEQYF.

This clone has a single count. The chain carries TRBV12-3 or TRBV12-4 and TRBJ1-2, with a tentative D call TRBD1 (6 bases). V lost 8 bases and J 11 bases, leaving 18 bases between the germline ends. The CDR3 runs 12 residues. CDR3 residues: CASGYRAVGYTF. The CDR3 coding sequence is TGTGCCAGCGGTTACAGGGCGGTTGGTTACACCTTC.

V gene TRBV24-1 combines with J gene TRBJ2-1; D is uncertain. V dropped 4 bases and J dropped 3 bases, with 6 bases sitting between them. Germline assignment: CDR1 KGHDR and CDR2 SFDVKD. CDR3 length equals 13 residues. This chain's CDR3 is CATSDPVYNEQFF. As DNA, the CDR3 is TGTGCCACCAGTGACCCGGTCTACAATGAGCAGTTCTTC.

V usage is TRBV7-9 and J usage is TRBJ2-3, with TRBD2 identical over 7 bases. The CDR3 extends over 14 amino acids. Germline assignment: CDR1 SEHNR and CDR2 FQNEAQ (reference sequence). The ends lost 5 bases at V and 5 bases at J; junction bases unmatched: 7. CDR3: CASSRLGEGDTQYF. CDR3 nucleotide sequence: TGTGCCAGCAGCCGCCTCGGGGAGGGAGATACGCAGTATTTT.

The genes are TRBV9 and TRBJ1-5; 11 positions agree with TRBD1. The J segment lost 9 bases and the V segment lost 4 bases, leaving 6 bases of the junction unmatched. Per the germline V gene, CDR1 is SGDLS and CDR2 is YYNGEE. The CDR3 is 14 amino acids. In DNA, the CDR3 is TGTGCCAGCAGCCCGGGACAGGGGGTCTGGCCCCAGCATTTT. This sequence encodes CASSPGQGVWPQHF.

The chain couples TRBV5-8 to TRBJ1-5; D not resolved. Germline values: CDR1 SGHTS, CDR2 YDEGEE. This CDR3 is built from 15 residues. V was pared by 0 bases and J by 0 bases, with 7 bases between. The DNA of the CDR3 is TGTGCCAGCAGCTTGGGCAGATTTAGCAATCAGCCCCAGCATTTT. Protein sequence: CASSLGRFSNQPQHF.

The rearrangement joins TRBV19 to TRBJ1-5; D gene unclear. Germline loops: CDR1 LNHDA, CDR2 SQIVND (reference sequence). V was shortened by 3 bases and J by 3 bases, with 9 bases between the two germline ends. CDR3 size: 14 residues. CDR3 in DNA: TGTGCCAGTAGTATCCCCCAGTACAATCAGCCCCAGCATTTT. Translating gives CASSIPQYNQPQHF. The entire variable domain, with the rest obtained from reference TRBV19 and TRBJ1-5, is as follows: DGGITQSPKYLFRKEGQNVTLSCEQNLNHDAMYWYRQDPGQGLRLIYYSQIVNDFQKGDIAEGYSVSREKKESFPLTVTSAQKNPTAFYLCASSIPQYNQPQHFGDGTRLSIL.

V usage is TRBV30 and J usage is TRBJ2-2, with D perhaps matching TRBD1 (6 bases). Germline V gene sequence: CDR1 GTSNPN, CDR2 SVGIG (reference sequence). The CDR3 runs to 14 residues. Trimming stripped 7 bases from V and 2 bases from J, with 14 bases between. The DNA of the CDR3 is TGTGCCTCGAATGGGGACACCAACACCGGGGAGCTGTTTTTT. As protein: CASNGDTNTGELFF.